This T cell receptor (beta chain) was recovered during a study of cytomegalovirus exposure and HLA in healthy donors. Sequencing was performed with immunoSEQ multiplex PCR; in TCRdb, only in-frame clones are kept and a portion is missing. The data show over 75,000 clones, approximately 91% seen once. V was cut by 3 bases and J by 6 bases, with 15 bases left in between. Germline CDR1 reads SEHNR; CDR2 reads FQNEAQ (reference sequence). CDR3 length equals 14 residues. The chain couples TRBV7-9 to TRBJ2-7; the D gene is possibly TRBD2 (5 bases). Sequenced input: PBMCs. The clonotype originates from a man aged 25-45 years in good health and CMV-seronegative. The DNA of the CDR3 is TGTGCCAGCAGCTTTCTGGGTTTGGACTCCGAGCAGTACTTC. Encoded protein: CASSFLGLDSEQYF. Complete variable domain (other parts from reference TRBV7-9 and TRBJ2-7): DTGVSQNPRHKITKRGQNVTFRCDPISEHNRLYWYRQTLGQGPEFLTYFQNEAQLEKSRLLSDRFSAERPKGSFSTLEIQRTEQGDSAMYLCASSFLGLDSEQYFGPGTRLTVT.